This TCR beta chain came from a study of T-cell memory formation after mild COVID-19. Overall study findings and caveats: Shrinking CD4+ clones resided mostly in CM and EM, and CD8+ ones in EMRA. Pre-infection memory contained some responding clones, which suggested that cross-reactive memory had joined.

This clonotype was observed a handful of times. What it binds is not known. One entry per CDR3 protein, called by TCRdb with MiXCR from the 5' RACE reads. The sample has over 300,000 distinct CDR3 sequences; 20% to 25% are singletons. V was clipped by 4 bases and J by 6 bases; unmatched bases: 7. CDR3 size: 14 residues. From germline, CDR1 is SGHNT and CDR2 YYREEE (reference sequence). The chain has TRBV5-4 and TRBJ2-1; 7 positions agree with TRBD2. This receptor was taken from a man between 18 and 35 years old who had mild COVID-19 (a few samples of this study predate the infection). Cell type and time point are not known. The sequenced sample was PBMCs or a T cell subset sorted from them (not recorded which). This CDR3 reads CASSSTGEGNEQFF. The DNA for the CDR3 is TGTGCCAGCAGCAGTACCGGGGAGGGCAATGAGCAGTTCTTC.